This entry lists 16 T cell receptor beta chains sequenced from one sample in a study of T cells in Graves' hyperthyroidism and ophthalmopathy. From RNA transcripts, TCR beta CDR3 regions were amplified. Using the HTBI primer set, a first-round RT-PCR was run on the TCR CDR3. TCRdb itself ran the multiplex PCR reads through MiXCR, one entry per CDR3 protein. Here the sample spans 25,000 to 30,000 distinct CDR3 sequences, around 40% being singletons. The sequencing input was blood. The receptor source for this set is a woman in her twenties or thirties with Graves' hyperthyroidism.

CDR3 nucleotides: TGTGCCAGCAGCCCAAGACTAGCGGGAGGCACAGATACGCAGTATTTT. Protein sequence: CASSPRLAGGTDTQYF. The chain joins TRBV5-4 to TRBJ2-3, with TRBD2 matching over 12 bases. In germline, CDR1 is SGHNT, CDR2 YYREEE (reference sequence). V shed 4 bases and J 1 base; nucleotides not matched to a gene: 4. CDR3 length: 16 residues.

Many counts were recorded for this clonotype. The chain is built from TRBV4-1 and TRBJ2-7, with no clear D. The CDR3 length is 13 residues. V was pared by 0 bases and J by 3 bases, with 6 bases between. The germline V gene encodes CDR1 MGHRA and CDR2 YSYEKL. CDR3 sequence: CASSQEASYEQYF. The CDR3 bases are TGCGCCAGCAGCCAAGAGGCCAGCTACGAGCAGTACTTC.

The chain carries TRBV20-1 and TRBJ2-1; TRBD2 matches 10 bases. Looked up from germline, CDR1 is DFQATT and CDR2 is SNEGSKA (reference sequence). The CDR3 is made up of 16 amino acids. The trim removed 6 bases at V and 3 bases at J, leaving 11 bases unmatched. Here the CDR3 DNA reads TGCAGTGCCAGCAGCATACTAGCGGGGAACTACAATGAGCAGTTCTTC. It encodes CSASSILAGNYNEQFF.

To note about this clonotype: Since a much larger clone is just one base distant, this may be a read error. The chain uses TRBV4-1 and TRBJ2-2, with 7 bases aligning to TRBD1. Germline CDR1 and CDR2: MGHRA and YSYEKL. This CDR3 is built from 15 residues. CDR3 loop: CAGSPRDRNTGELFF. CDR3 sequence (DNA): TGCGCCGGCAGCCCCCGGGACAGAAACACCGGGGAGCTGTTTTTT.

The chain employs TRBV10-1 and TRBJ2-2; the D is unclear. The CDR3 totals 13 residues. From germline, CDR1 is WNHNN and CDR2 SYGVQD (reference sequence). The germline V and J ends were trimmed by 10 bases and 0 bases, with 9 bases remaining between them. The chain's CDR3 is CATSSSNTGELFF. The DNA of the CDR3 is TGCGCCACGTCTAGTTCGAACACCGGGGAGCTGTTTTTT.

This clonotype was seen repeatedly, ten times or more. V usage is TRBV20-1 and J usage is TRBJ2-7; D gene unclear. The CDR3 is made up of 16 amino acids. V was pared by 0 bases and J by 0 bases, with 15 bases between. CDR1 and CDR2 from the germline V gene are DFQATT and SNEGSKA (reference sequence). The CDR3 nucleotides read TGCAGTGCTAGAGATCCGGGCAGCGAAATCTCCTACGAGCAGTACTTC. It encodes CSARDPGSEISYEQYF.

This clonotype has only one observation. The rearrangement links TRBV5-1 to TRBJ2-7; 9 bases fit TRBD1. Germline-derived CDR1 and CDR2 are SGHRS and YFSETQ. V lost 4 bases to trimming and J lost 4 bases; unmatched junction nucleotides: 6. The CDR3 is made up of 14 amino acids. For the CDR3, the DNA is TGCGCCAGCAGCCAACCCGACAGGGGGTACGAGCAGTACTTC. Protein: CASSQPDRGYEQYF.

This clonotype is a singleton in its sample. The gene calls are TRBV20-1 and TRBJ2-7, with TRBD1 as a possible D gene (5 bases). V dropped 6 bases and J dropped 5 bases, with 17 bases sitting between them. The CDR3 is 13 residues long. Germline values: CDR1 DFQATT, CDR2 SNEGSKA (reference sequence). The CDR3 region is CSAHRAGANEQYF. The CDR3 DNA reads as TGCAGTGCCCACAGAGCTGGGGCCAACGAGCAGTACTTC.

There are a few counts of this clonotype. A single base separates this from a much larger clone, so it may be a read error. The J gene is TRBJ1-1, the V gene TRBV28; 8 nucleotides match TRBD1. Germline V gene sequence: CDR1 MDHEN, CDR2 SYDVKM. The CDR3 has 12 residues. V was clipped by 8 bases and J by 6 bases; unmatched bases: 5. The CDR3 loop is CASDDRGAEAFF. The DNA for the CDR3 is TGTGCCAGCGACGACAGGGGCGCTGAAGCTTTCTTT. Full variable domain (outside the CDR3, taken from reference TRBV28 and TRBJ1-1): DVKVTQSSRYLVKRTGEKVFLECVQDMDHENMFWYRQDPGLGLRLIYFSYDVKMKEKGDIPEGYSVSREKKERFSLILESASTNQTSMYLCASDDRGAEAFFGQGTRLTVV.

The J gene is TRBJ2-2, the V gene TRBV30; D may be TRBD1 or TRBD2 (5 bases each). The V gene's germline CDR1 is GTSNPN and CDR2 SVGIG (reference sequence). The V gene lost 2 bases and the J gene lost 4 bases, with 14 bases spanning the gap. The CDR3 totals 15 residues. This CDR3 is CAWSRGAQATGELFF. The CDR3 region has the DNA TGTGCCTGGAGTCGAGGGGCCCAAGCCACCGGGGAGCTGTTTTTT.

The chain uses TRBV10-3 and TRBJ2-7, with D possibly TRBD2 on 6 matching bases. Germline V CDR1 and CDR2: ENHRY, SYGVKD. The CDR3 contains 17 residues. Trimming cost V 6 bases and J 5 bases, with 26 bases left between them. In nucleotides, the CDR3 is TGTGCCATCAGCCCCGTGAGAGGAGGGAGCAGGATCCACGAGCAGTACTTC. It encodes CAISPVRGGSRIHEQYF.

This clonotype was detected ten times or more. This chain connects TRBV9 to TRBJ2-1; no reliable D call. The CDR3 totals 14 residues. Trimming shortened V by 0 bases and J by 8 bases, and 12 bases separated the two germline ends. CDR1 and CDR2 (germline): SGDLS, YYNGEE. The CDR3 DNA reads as TGTGCCAGCAGCGTAGAGGGTCCCCAGGATGAGCAGTTCTTC. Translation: CASSVEGPQDEQFF.

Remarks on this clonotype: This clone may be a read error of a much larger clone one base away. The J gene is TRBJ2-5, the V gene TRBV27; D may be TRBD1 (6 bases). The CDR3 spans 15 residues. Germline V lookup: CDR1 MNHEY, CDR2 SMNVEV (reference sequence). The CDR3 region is CASSPWTQGYETLYF. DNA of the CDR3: TGTGCCAGCAGTCCCTGGACCCAGGGGTACGAGACCCTGTACTTC.

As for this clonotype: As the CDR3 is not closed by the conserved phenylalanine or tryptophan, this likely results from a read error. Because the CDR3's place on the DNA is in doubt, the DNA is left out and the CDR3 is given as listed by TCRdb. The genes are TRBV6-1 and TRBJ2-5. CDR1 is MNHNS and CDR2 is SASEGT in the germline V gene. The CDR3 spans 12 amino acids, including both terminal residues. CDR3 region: CASREDGYTFGS.

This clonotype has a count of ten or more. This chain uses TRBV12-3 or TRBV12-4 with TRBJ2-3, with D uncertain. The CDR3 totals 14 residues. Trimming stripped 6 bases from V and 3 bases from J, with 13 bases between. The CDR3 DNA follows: TGTGCCAGCAGGCGACGGAACCCAACAGATACGCAGTATTTT. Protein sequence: CASRRRNPTDTQYF.

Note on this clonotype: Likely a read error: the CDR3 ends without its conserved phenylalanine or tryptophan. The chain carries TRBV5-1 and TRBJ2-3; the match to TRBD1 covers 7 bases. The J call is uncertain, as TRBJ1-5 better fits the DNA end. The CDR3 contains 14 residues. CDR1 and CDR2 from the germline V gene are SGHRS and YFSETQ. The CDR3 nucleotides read TGCGCCAGCAGCTCGCGACAGGGAACAGATACGCAGCATCTT. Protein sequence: CASSSRQGTDTQHL.